The 27 T cell receptor beta chains below all came from one sample that was sequenced in a study of T cells in Graves' hyperthyroidism and ophthalmopathy. Amplification targeted TCR beta CDR3 regions from RNA transcripts. With the HTBI primer set, the TCR CDR3 went through a first round of RT-PCR. Using its own MiXCR run on the multiplex PCR reads, TCRdb lists one record per CDR3 protein. The repertoire holds around 340,000 distinct CDR3 sequences, with 17% as singletons. Sequencing input: blood. The receptors here all came from a woman aged 30 to 39 with Graves' hyperthyroidism that later progressed to Graves' ophthalmopathy.

This clonotype was observed many times. The gene calls are TRBV27 and TRBJ2-4, with D perhaps matching TRBD2 (7 bases). The germline V gene encodes CDR1 MNHEY and CDR2 SMNVEV (reference sequence). V shed 1 base and J shed 10 bases, with 11 bases lying between them. The CDR3 length is 13 residues. The DNA of the CDR3 is TGTGCCAGCAGTTTATTCGGGGGGCGGATTCAGTACTTC. Residues: CASSLFGGRIQYF.

This clonotype occurred a few times. The chain employs TRBV4-2 and TRBJ2-1, with TRBD2 matching over 10 bases. The CDR3 covers 16 residues. V was clipped by 1 base and J by 5 bases; unmatched bases: 5. CDR1 LGHNA and CDR2 YNFKEQ come from the germline V gene. The CDR3 bases are TGTGCCAGCAGCCAAGGAACTAGCGGGACGAACAATGAGCAGTTCTTC. The encoded protein is CASSQGTSGTNNEQFF.

This clonotype came up many times. V is TRBV29-1 and J is TRBJ1-3; TRBD1 agrees at 7 bases. The CDR3 is 13 amino acids. V shed 6 bases and J 0 bases; nucleotides not matched to a gene: 2. The V gene's germline CDR1 is SQVTM and CDR2 ANQGSEA. CDR3 coding DNA: TGCAGCGTGGACAGGCTCTCTGGAAACACCATATATTTT. It encodes CSVDRLSGNTIYF.

This clonotype occurred many times. The chain links TRBV7-9 to TRBJ2-5, with 11 nucleotides matching TRBD1. V dropped 2 bases and J dropped 1; count of bases not matched to a gene: 3. Germline loops: CDR1 SEHNR, CDR2 FQNEAQ (reference sequence). The CDR3 extends over 16 amino acids. In nucleotides, the CDR3 is TGTGCCAGCAGCTTAAGGGACAGGGGGTCCCAAGAGACCCAGTACTTC. This codes for CASSLRDRGSQETQYF.

This clonotype has a count of ten or more. The rearrangement uses TRBV12-3 or TRBV12-4 and TRBJ2-1, with 9 bases fitting TRBD2. The CDR3 runs 14 residues. The V and J ends lost 0 bases and 9 bases, in that order; junction bases with no gene match: 3. CDR3 in amino acids: CASSLALAGSEQFF. The CDR3 coding sequence is TGTGCCAGCAGTTTAGCCCTAGCGGGATCTGAGCAGTTCTTC.

This clonotype was observed a handful of times. The CDR3, as DNA: TGCGCCAGCAGCCAAGTTAAACAGGTTAATTCACCCCTCCACTTT. It is translated as CASSQVKQVNSPLHF. This sequence joins TRBV4-1 and TRBJ1-6; TRBD1 might be the D (5 bases). V lost 1 base, J lost 6 bases, and 10 bases lay in between. Germline CDR1 MGHRA, CDR2 YSYEKL. The CDR3 sequence is 15 residues long.

This clonotype was detected ten times or more. The V call is TRBV25-1, the J call TRBJ1-2; 9 bases fit TRBD1. J gave up 7 bases and V 3 bases, and 12 bases lay outside the gene matches. CDR3 length: 16 residues. The germline gives CDR1 MGHDK, CDR2 SYGVNS. The CDR3 loop reads CASSDPNKGTGSGYTF. The CDR3 region has the DNA TGTGCCAGCAGTGATCCGAATAAGGGGACAGGGAGTGGCTACACCTTC.

The chain is built from TRBV5-1 and TRBJ2-5; 11 bases line up with TRBD2. The V and J ends lost 0 bases and 3 bases, in that order; junction bases with no gene match: 1. The germline CDR1 and CDR2 sequences are SGHRS and YFSETQ. This CDR3 spans 15 amino acids. DNA of the CDR3: TGCGCCAGCAGCTTGGGTAGCGGGAGGGAAGAGACCCAGTACTTC. It codes for CASSLGSGREETQYF.

The genes are TRBV4-1 and TRBJ1-2; D is unresolved. Germline CDR1 and CDR2: MGHRA and YSYEKL. The CDR3 loop spans 14 amino acids. The V end lost 3 bases, the J end lost 7 bases, and 15 bases lay between the germline ends. Written as DNA, the CDR3 is TGCGCCAGCAGCCAGGAACCAAGCAGCCGTGGCTACACCTTC. Translated, it gives CASSQEPSSRGYTF.

This clonotype was recorded at least ten times. The CDR3 spells CASSDVEAFF. DNA of the CDR3: TGTGCCAGCAGCGACGTTGAAGCTTTCTTT. This rearrangement joins TRBV7-3 to TRBJ1-1; D gene uncertain. V lost 5 bases to trimming and J lost 7 bases, with 5 bases between them. The CDR3 covers 10 residues. CDR1 SGHTA and CDR2 FQGTGA come from the germline V gene.

This clonotype has only a few counts. The chain couples TRBV6-5 to TRBJ2-2, with 9 bases aligning to TRBD2. The CDR3 consists of 18 residues. V trimming: 0 bases; J trimming: 8 bases; junction bases outside the gene matches: 13. Germline loops: CDR1 MNHEY, CDR2 SVGAGI. The CDR3 protein is CASSYSSGGRALSGELFF. The CDR3 DNA follows: TGTGCCAGCAGTTACTCGAGTGGCGGGAGGGCCCTTTCAGGGGAGCTGTTTTTT.

This clonotype has ten or more counts. The chain combines TRBV3-1 with TRBJ1-2; weak D call: TRBD1 (6 bases). Germline values: CDR1 LGHDT, CDR2 YNNKEL (reference sequence). Deletions cut 3 bases from V and 8 bases from J, with 13 bases between. This CDR3 comprises 13 residues. Here the CDR3 DNA reads TGTGCCAGCAGCCACCTTTCAGGGGAAGGCTACACCTTC. Its protein product is CASSHLSGEGYTF.

This clonotype showed up many times. The chain has TRBV28 and TRBJ2-3; D ambiguous. The CDR3 totals 14 residues. The germline V gene has CDR1 MDHEN and CDR2 SYDVKM. Trimming left V 3 bases short and J 0 bases short, with 7 bases between. The CDR3 is CASSLTKSTDTQYF. As DNA, the CDR3 is TGTGCCAGCAGTTTGACCAAGAGCACAGATACGCAGTATTTT.

The gene calls are TRBV27 and TRBJ1-1; TRBD1 matches at 7 bases. J was trimmed by 2 bases and V by 6 bases; bases with no gene match: 9. CDR1 is MNHEY, CDR2 SMNVEV, per germline (reference sequence). CDR3 size: 15 residues. CDR3 DNA: TGTGCCAGCAGACGGACAGGTTCGGGAAACACTGAAGCTTTCTTT. This translates into CASRRTGSGNTEAFF.

At least ten counts were recorded for this clonotype. The chain recombines TRBV28 with TRBJ2-2; D gene unclear. This CDR3 region has 13 residues. The germline CDR1 and CDR2 sequences are MDHEN and SYDVKM. Trimming cost V 1 base and J 6 bases, with 6 bases left between them. CDR3: CASSLSGPGELFF. CDR3 DNA sequence: TGTGCCAGCAGTTTATCTGGACCCGGGGAGCTGTTTTTT.

This clonotype was seen only a few times. V gene TRBV4-2 combines with J gene TRBJ1-1, with TRBD1 matching 9 bases. Germline V gives CDR1 LGHNA, CDR2 YNFKEQ. Losses at the gene ends were 1 base for V and 1 base for J; bases not matched to a gene: 4. The CDR3 totals 16 residues. The CDR3 protein is CASSQGQGGGNTEAFF. As DNA, the CDR3 is TGTGCCAGCAGCCAAGGACAGGGGGGGGGGAACACTGAAGCTTTCTTT.

This clonotype was counted many times. The genes are TRBV5-1 and TRBJ1-4; maybe TRBD1 (6 bases). V was trimmed by 3 bases and J by 4 bases, leaving 13 bases between them. Per germline, CDR1 SGHRS and CDR2 YFSETQ. The CDR3 totals 15 residues. CDR3 in DNA: TGCGCCAGCAGCTACGGGACATTAGTTAATGAAAAACTGTTTTTT. Translation gives CASSYGTLVNEKLFF.

The CDR3 reads CASSSIGRVEAFF. The CDR3, as DNA: TGTGCCAGCAGTTCAATTGGACGGGTTGAAGCTTTCTTT. The chain links TRBV28 to TRBJ1-1; no reliable D call. V was shortened by 4 bases and J by 7 bases, with 13 bases between the two germline ends. CDR1 and CDR2 from the germline V gene are MDHEN and SYDVKM. The CDR3 contains 13 residues.

In this sample, this clonotype turned up many times. The genes are TRBV6-1 and TRBJ1-6; 11 positions agree with TRBD1. With 1 base clipped from V and 10 bases from J, the junction kept 6 bases outside the gene matches. The CDR3 contains 16 residues. The germline V gene encodes CDR1 MNHNS and CDR2 SASEGT. The DNA of the CDR3 is TGTGCCAGCAGTGAAGTCTGGGACAGGGGGGGATCACCCCTCCACTTT. As protein: CASSEVWDRGGSPLHF.

This chain links TRBV19 with TRBJ2-1, with TRBD2 matching 11 bases. Per germline, CDR1 LNHDA and CDR2 SQIVND (reference sequence). Losses at the gene ends were 8 bases for V and 8 bases for J; bases not matched to a gene: 2. The CDR3 extends over 12 amino acids. The CDR3 region has the DNA TGTGCCAGTGGACTAGCGGGCCATGAGCAGTTCTTC. Translated, it gives CASGLAGHEQFF.

This clonotype was seen repeatedly, ten times or more. This sequence joins TRBV28 and TRBJ1-5; D unresolved. Between the trimmed V and J ends, which lost 3 bases and 15 bases, there was a span of 15 bases. Germline lookup yields CDR1 MDHEN and CDR2 SYDVKM. The CDR3 is 12 residues long. DNA of the CDR3: TGTGCCAGCAGTTTTAGTACTGTAGCTAGGCATTTT. Its protein is CASSFSTVARHF.

This clonotype was detected ten times or more. The chain links TRBV5-1 to TRBJ1-1; TRBD1 aligns across 8 bases. There are 14 residues in the CDR3. CDR1 is SGHRS, CDR2 YFSETQ, per germline. The V gene end was trimmed by 2 bases and the J gene end by 4 bases; junction bases not matched to a gene: 4. This CDR3 is CASSFRGPGTEAFF. The CDR3 DNA reads as TGCGCCAGCAGCTTCAGGGGGCCGGGCACTGAAGCTTTCTTT.

This clonotype was counted a few times. Lacking the conserved final phenylalanine or tryptophan, this CDR3 likely reflects a read error. J is TRBJ1-1 and V is TRBV28, with 7 bases matching TRBD1. The CDR3 consists of 15 residues. Unmatched junction bases numbered 7, after V lost 6 bases and J lost 0 bases. In germline, CDR1 is MDHEN, CDR2 SYDVKM. The CDR3 DNA reads as TGTGCCAGCAGCCCGACAGGGCCCTTGAACACTGAAGCTTTCCTT. Protein product: CASSPTGPLNTEAFL.

This clonotype was detected ten times or more. The V and J genes are TRBV28 and TRBJ2-5, with TRBD2 identical over 8 bases. The V and J ends lost 4 bases and 2 bases, in that order; junction bases with no gene match: 6. Germline V gene data show CDR1 as MDHEN and CDR2 as SYDVKM. CDR3 length: 15 amino acids. The CDR3 protein is CASSSPGGGQETQYF. DNA for the CDR3: TGTGCCAGCAGTTCTCCCGGGGGGGGACAAGAGACCCAGTACTTC.

In nucleotides, the CDR3 is TGTGCCAGCACTCGCGGGGGCGGAACAGATACGCAGTATTTT. This encodes CASTRGGGTDTQYF. The rearrangement joins TRBV27 to TRBJ2-3, with D perhaps TRBD2 (7 bases). The CDR3 is made up of 14 amino acids. V was shortened by 7 bases and J by 3 bases, with 14 bases between the two germline ends. The germline gives CDR1 MNHEY, CDR2 SMNVEV (reference sequence).

There are many counts of this clonotype. V usage is TRBV28 and J usage is TRBJ1-2, with D perhaps TRBD1 (6 bases). V lost 6 bases, J lost 4 bases, and 6 bases lay in between. CDR1 and CDR2 from the germline V gene are MDHEN and SYDVKM. The CDR3 runs to 11 residues. CDR3 DNA sequence: TGTGCCAGCAGGGACAGCTATGGCTACACCTTC. Protein product: CASRDSYGYTF.

J is TRBJ2-3 and V is TRBV29-1; 10 bases are shared with TRBD1. The V and J ends lost 7 bases and 6 bases, in that order; junction bases with no gene match: 13. CDR3 length: 15 residues. Germline CDR1 reads SQVTM; CDR2 reads ANQGSEA. The CDR3 coding sequence is TGCAGCGCCGGCGGGGGGACAGGGGCTATGGATACGCAGTATTTT. As protein: CSAGGGTGAMDTQYF.